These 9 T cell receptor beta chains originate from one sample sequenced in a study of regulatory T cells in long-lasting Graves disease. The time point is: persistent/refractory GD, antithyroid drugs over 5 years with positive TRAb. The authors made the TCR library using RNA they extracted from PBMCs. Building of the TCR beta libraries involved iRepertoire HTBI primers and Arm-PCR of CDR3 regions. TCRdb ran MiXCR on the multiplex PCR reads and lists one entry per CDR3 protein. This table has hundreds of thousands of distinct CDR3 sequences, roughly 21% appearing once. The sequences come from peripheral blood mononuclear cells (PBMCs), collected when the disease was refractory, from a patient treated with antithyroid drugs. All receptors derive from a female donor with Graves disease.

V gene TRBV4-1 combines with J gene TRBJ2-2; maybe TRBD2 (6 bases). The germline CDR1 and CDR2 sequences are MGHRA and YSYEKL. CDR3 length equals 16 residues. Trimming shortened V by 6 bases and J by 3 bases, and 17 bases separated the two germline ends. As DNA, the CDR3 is TGCGCCAGCAGTCGTTACCGGACGGGAGACACCGGGGAGCTGTTTTTT. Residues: CASSRYRTGDTGELFF.

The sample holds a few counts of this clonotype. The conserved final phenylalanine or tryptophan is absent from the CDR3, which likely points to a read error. The CDR3 loop reads CANRDRGDSPLHL. The CDR3 DNA reads TGTGCAAACCGGGACAGGGGTGATTCACCCCTCCACCTT. The V and J genes are TRBV28 and TRBJ1-6; 10 bases line up with TRBD1. The CDR3 is 13 amino acids. CDR1 and CDR2 (germline): MDHEN, SYDVKM.

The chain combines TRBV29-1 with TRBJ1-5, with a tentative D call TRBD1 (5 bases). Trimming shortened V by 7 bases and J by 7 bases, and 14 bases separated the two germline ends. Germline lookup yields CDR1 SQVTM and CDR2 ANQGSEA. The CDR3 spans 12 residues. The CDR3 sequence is CSAGAGGQPQHF. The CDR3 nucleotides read TGCAGCGCTGGGGCGGGCGGGCAGCCCCAGCATTTT.

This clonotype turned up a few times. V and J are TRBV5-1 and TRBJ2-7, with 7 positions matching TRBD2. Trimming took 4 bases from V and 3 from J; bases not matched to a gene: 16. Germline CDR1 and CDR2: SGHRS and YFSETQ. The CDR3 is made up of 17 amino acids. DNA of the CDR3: TGCGCCAGCAGCCTCGCCGAGTGGGGGGGGTTGAGCTACGAGCAGTACTTC. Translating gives CASSLAEWGGLSYEQYF.

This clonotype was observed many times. The CDR3 nucleotides read TGTGCCAGCAGTGATTGGGACAGAAACTACGAGCAGTACTTC. It yields the protein CASSDWDRNYEQYF. The V call is TRBV2, the J call TRBJ2-7; 7 bases map to TRBD1. This CDR3 has 14 residues. CDR1 is SNHLY, CDR2 FYNNEI, per germline. Trimming cost V 3 bases and J 3 bases; bases outside gene matches: 5.

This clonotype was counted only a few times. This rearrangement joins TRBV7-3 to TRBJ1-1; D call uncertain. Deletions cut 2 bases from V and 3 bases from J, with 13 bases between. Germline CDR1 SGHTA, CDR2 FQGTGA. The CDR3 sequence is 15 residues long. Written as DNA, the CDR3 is TGTGCCAGCAGCTTAGGATCGCGCCGGGACACTGAAGCTTTCTTT. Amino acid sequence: CASSLGSRRDTEAFF.

This chain's CDR3 is CASSQVGGVAYEQYF. CDR3 in DNA: TGCGCCAGCAGCCAAGTCGGTGGTGTGGCCTACGAGCAGTACTTC. The genes are TRBV4-1 and TRBJ2-7; D gene ambiguous. Germline loops: CDR1 MGHRA, CDR2 YSYEKL. The CDR3 consists of 15 residues. Between the trimmed V and J ends, which lost 1 base and 2 bases, there was a span of 12 bases.

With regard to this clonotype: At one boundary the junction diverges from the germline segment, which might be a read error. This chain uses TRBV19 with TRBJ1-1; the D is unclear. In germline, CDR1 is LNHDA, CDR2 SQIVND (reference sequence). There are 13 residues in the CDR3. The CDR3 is CASSIGMNTKAFF. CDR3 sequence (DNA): TGTGCCAGTAGTATTGGGATGAACACTAAAGCTTTCTTT.

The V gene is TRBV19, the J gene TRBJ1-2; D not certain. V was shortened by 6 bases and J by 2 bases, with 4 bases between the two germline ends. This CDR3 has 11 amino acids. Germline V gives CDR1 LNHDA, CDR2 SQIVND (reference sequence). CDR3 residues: CASRDNYGYTF. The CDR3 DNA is TGTGCCAGTAGAGACAACTATGGCTACACCTTC.